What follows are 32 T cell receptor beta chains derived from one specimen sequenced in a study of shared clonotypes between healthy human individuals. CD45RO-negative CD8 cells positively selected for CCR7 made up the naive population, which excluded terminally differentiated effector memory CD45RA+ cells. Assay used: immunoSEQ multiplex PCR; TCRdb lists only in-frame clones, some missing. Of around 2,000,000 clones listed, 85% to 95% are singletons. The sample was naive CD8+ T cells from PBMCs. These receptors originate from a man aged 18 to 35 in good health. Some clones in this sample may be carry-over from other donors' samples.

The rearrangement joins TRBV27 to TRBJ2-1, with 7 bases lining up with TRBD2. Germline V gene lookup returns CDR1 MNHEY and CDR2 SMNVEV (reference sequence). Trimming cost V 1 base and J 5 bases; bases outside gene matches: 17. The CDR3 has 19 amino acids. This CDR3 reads CASSLYIGGDPPSDNEQFF. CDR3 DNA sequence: TGTGCCAGCAGTTTATATATTGGGGGGGATCCTCCTAGCGACAATGAGCAGTTCTTC.

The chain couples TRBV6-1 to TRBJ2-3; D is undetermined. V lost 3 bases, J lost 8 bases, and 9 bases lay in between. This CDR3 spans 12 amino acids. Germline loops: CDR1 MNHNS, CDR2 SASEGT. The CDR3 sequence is CASSDESSTQYF. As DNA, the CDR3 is TGTGCCAGCAGTGATGAATCTAGTACGCAGTATTTT.

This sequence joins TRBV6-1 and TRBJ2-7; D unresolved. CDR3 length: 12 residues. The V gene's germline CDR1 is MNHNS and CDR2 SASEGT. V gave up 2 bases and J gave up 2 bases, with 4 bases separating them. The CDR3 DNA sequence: TGTGCCAGCAGTGAACAGCCCTACGAGCAGTACTTC. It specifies CASSEQPYEQYF.

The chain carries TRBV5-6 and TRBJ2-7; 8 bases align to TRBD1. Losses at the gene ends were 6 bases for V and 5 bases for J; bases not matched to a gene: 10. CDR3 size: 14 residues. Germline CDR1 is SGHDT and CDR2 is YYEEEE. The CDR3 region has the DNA TGTGCCAGCACCCGGACAGGGTACCTTCACGAGCAGTACTTC. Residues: CASTRTGYLHEQYF.

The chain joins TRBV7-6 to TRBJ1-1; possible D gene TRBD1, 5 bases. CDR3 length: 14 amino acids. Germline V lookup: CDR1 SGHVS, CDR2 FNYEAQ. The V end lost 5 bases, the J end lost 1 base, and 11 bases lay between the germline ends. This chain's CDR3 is CASSKMGENTEAFF. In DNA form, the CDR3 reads TGTGCCAGCAGCAAAATGGGGGAGAACACTGAAGCTTTCTTT.

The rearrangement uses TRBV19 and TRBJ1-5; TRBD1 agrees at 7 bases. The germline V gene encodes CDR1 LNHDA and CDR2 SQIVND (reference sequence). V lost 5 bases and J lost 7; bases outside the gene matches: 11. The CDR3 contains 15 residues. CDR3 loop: CASSPTGTARQPQHF. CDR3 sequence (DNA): TGTGCCAGTAGTCCAACGGGGACAGCGAGGCAGCCCCAGCATTTT. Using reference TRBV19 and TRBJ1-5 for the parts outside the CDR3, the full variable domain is DGGITQSPKYLFRKEGQNVTLSCEQNLNHDAMYWYRQDPGQGLRLIYYSQIVNDFQKGDIAEGYSVSREKKESFPLTVTSAQKNPTAFYLCASSPTGTARQPQHFGDGTRLSIL.

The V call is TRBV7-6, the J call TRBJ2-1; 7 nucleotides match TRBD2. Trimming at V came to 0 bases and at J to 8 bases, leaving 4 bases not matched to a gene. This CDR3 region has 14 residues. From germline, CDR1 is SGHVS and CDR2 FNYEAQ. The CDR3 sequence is CASSLAGGHDEQFF. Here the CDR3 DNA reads TGTGCCAGCAGCTTAGCGGGAGGGCACGATGAGCAGTTCTTC.

The CDR3 here is CASSDRDRGRETQYF. The CDR3 region has the DNA TGTGCCAGTAGTGACCGGGACAGGGGACGAGAGACCCAGTACTTC. The V call is TRBV19, the J call TRBJ2-5; 10 bases are shared with TRBD1. The germline V gene encodes CDR1 LNHDA and CDR2 SQIVND (reference sequence). J was trimmed by 4 bases and V by 5 bases; bases with no gene match: 7. CDR3 length: 15 residues.

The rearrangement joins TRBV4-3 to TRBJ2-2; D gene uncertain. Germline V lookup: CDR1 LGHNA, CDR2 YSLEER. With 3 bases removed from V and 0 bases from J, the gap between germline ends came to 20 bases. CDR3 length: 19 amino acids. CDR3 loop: CASSHGFGSVLANTGELFF. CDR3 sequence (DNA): TGCGCCAGCAGCCATGGGTTTGGTTCTGTTCTCGCGAACACCGGGGAGCTGTTTTTT.

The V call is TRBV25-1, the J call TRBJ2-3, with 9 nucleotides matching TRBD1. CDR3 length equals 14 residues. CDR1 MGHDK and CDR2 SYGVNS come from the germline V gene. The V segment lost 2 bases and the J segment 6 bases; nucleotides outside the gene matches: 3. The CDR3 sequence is CASSEGTGRDTQYF. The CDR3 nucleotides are TGTGCCAGCAGTGAAGGGACAGGGAGGGATACGCAGTATTTT.

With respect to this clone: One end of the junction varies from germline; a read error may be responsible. CDR3 sequence (DNA): TGTGCCAGCAGCTTAGGGCCCCACTCCAACGAGCAGTACTTC. Its translation: CASSLGPHSNEQYF. The rearrangement joins TRBV7-2 to TRBJ2-7; D is uncertain. CDR1 SGHTA and CDR2 FQGNSA come from the germline V gene. This CDR3 spans 14 amino acids.

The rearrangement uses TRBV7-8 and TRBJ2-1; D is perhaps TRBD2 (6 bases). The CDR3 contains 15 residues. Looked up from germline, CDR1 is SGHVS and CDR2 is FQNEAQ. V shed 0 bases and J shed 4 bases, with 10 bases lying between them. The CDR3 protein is CASSLAAEGYNEQFF. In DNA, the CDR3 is TGTGCCAGCAGCTTAGCGGCGGAGGGTTACAATGAGCAGTTCTTC.

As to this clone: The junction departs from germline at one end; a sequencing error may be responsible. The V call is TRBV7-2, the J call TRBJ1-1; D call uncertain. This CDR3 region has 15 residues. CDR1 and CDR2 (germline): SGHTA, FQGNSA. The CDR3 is CASSFYVTVGIEVFF. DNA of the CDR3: TGTGCCAGCAGCTTTTATGTCACGGTTGGCATAGAAGTTTTCTTT. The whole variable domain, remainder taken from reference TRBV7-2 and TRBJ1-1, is GAGVSQSPSNKVTEKGKDVELRCDPISGHTALYWYRQSLGQGLEFLIYFQGNSAPDKSGLPSDRFSAERTGGSVSTLTIQRTQQEDSAVYLCASSFYVTVGIEVFFGQGTRLTVV.

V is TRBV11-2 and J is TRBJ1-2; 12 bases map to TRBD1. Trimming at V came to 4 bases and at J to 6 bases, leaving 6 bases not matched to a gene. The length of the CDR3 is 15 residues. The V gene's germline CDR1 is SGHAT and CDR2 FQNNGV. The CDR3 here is CASSSWDRGRDGYTF. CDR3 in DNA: TGTGCCAGCAGCTCGTGGGACAGGGGGCGTGATGGCTACACCTTC. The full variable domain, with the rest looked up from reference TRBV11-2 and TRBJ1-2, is EAGVAQSPRYKIIEKRQSVAFWCNPISGHATLYWYQQILGQGPKLLIQFQNNGVVDDSQLPKDRFSAERLKGVDSTLKIQPAKLEDSAVYLCASSSWDRGRDGYTFGSGTRLTVV.

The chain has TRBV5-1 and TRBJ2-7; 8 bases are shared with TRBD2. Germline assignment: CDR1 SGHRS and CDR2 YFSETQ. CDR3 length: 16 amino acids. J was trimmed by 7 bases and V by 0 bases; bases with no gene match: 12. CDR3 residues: CASSLGFVAGRPEQYF. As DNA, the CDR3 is TGCGCCAGCAGCTTGGGTTTTGTAGCGGGACGCCCGGAGCAGTACTTC.

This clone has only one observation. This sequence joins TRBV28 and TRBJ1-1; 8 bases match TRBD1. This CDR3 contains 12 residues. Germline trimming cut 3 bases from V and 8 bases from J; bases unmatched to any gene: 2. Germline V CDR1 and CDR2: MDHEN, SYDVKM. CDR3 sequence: CASSFRTGEAFF. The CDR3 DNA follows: TGTGCCAGCAGTTTCCGGACAGGGGAAGCTTTCTTT.

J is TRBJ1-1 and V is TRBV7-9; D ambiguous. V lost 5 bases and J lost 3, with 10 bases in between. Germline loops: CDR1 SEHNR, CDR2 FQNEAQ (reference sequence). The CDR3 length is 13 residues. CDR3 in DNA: TGTGCCAGCAGCCGCGTGGGTTACACTGAAGCTTTCTTT. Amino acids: CASSRVGYTEAFF.

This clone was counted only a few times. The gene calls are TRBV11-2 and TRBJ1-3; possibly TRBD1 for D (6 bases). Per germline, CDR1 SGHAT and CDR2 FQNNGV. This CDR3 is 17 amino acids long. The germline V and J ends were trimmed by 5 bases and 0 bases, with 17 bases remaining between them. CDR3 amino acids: CASSTLTGTSSGNTIYF. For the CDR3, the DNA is TGTGCCAGCAGCACCTTAACCGGGACAAGCTCTGGAAACACCATATATTTT.

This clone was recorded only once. The DNA for the CDR3 is TGTGCCAGCACTGTAGCGGGAGGGTTTAGGAATGAGCAGTTCTTC. Translation gives CASTVAGGFRNEQFF. The chain recombines TRBV27 with TRBJ2-1; 11 nucleotides agree with TRBD2. This CDR3 contains 15 residues. V dropped 7 bases and J dropped 7; count of bases not matched to a gene: 9. Germline-derived CDR1 and CDR2 are MNHEY and SMNVEV (reference sequence).

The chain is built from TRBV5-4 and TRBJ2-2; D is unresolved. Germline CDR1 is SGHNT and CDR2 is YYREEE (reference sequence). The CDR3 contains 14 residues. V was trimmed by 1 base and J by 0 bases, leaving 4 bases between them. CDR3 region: CASSLKANTGELFF. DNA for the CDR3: TGTGCCAGCAGCTTGAAAGCGAACACCGGGGAGCTGTTTTTT. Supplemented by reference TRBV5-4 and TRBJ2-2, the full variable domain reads ETGVTQSPTHLIKTRGQQVTLRCSSQSGHNTVSWYQQALGQGPQFIFQYYREEENGRGNFPPRFSGLQFPNYSSELNVNALELDDSALYLCASSLKANTGELFFGEGSRLTVL.

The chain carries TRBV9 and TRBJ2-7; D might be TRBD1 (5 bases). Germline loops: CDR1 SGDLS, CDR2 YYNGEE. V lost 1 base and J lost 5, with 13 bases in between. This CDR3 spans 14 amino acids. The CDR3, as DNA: TGTGCCAGCAGCGTATCGTTCAGGGCACACGAGCAGTACTTC. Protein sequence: CASSVSFRAHEQYF.

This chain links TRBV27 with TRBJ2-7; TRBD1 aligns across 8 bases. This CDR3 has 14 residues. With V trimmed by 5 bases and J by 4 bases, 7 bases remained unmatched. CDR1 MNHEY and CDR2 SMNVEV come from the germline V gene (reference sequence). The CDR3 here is CASSQTGAPYEQYF. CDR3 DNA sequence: TGTGCCAGCAGTCAGACAGGGGCCCCTTACGAGCAGTACTTC.

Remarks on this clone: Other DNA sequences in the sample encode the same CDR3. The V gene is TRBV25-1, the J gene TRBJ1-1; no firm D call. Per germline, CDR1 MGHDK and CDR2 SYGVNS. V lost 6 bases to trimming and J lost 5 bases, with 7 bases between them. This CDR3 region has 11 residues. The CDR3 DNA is TGTGCCAGCAGAGGAGGGACTGAAGCTTTCTTT. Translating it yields CASRGGTEAFF. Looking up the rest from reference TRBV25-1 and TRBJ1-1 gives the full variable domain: EADIYQTPRYLVIGTGKKITLECSQTMGHDKMYWYQQDPGMELHLIHYSYGVNSTEKGDLSSESTVSRIRTEHFPLTLESARPSHTSQYLCASRGGTEAFFGQGTRLTVV.

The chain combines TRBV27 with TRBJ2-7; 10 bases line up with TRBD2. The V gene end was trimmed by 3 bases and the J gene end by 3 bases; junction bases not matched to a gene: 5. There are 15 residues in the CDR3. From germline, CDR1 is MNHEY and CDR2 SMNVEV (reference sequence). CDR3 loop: CASSFSSGRVYEQYF. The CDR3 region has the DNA TGTGCCAGCAGTTTCTCTAGCGGGAGAGTCTACGAGCAGTACTTC.

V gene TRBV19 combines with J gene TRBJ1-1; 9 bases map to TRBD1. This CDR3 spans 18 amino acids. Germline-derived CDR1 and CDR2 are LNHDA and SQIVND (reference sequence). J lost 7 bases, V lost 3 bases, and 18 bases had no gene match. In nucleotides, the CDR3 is TGTGCCAGTAGTATTAGGGTCGTGAGACAGGGGGTGCAAGGTGAAGCTTTCTTT. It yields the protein CASSIRVVRQGVQGEAFF.

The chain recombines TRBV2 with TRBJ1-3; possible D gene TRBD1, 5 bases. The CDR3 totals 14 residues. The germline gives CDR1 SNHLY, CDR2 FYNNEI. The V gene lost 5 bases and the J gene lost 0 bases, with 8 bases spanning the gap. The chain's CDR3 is CASSQQGSGNTIYF. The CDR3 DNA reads TGTGCCAGCAGTCAGCAGGGCTCTGGAAACACCATATATTTT.

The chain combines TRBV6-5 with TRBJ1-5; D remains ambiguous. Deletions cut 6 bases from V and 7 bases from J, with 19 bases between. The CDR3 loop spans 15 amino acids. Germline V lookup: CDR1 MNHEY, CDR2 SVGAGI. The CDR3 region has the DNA TGTGCCAGCAGAGACCTTAGGGAAATAAGGCAGCCCCAGCATTTT. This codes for CASRDLREIRQPQHF.

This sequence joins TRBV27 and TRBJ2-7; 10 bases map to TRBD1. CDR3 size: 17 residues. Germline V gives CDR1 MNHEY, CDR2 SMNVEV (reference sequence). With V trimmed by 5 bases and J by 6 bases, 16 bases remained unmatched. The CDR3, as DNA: TGTGCCAGCAGTCACACGGGAGGGACAGGGGAAAGTAGCGAGCAGTACTTC. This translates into CASSHTGGTGESSEQYF.

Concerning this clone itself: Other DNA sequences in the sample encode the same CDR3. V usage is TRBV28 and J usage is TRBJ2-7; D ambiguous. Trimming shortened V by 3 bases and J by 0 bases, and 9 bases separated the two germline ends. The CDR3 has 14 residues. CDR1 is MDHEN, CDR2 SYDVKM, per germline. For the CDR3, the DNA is TGTGCCAGCAGTTTTGGTGAGCGCTCCTACGAGCAGTACTTC. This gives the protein CASSFGERSYEQYF.

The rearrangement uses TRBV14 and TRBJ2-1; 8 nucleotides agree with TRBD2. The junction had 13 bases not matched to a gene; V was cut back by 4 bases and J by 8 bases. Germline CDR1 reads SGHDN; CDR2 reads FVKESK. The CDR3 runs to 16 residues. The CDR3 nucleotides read TGTGCCAGCAGCCCCCTAATAAGCGGGAGTATGGATGAGCAGTTCTTC. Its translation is CASSPLISGSMDEQFF.

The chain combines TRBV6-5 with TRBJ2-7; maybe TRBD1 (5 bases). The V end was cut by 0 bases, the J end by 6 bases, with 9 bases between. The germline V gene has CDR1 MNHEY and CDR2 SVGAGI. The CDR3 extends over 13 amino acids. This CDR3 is CASSYSGRAEQYF. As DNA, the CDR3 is TGTGCCAGCAGTTACTCGGGCAGGGCCGAGCAGTACTTC.

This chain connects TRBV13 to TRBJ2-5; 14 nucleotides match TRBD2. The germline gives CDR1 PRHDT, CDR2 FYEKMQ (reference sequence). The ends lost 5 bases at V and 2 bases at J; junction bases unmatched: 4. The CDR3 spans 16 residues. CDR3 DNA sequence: TGTGCCAGCAGCACGGGACTAGCGGGAGAGCAAGAGACCCAGTACTTC. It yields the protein CASSTGLAGEQETQYF.